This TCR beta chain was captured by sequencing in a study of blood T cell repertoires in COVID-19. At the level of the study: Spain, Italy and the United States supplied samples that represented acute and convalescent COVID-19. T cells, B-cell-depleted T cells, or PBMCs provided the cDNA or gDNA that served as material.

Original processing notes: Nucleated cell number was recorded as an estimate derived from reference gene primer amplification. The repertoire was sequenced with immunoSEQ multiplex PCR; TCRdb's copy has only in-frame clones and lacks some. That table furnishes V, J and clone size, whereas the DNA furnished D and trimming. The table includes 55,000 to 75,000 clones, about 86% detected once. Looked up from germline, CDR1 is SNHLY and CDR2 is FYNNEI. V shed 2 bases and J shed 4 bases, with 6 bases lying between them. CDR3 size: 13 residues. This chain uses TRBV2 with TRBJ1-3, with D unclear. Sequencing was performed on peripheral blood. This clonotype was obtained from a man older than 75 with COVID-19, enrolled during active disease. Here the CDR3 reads CASSELRGNTIYF. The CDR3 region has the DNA TGTGCCAGCAGTGAACTCAGGGGAAACACCATATATTTT.